The source of this TCR beta chain is a study of Ad26.COV2.S vaccination and SARS-CoV-2 variants. Study-level information: The trial was COV1001 and the donor's arm was Ad26.COV2.S. General study findings and limits: Total T cell responses may have been underestimated by the TCR breadth and depth analyses. With respect to non-spike TCR breadth, vaccine and placebo recipients were similar.

The method was immunoSEQ multiplex PCR; TCRdb's version includes in-frame clones alone and lacks a portion of them. The sample lists approximately 420,000 clones; roughly 90% were seen once. The treatment denotes: some 20 received Ad26.COV2.S at low or high dose, single or two shots; about 5 received placebo; per-sample allocation not given. Samples came from day 63 after the first vaccine or placebo injection. Vaccination used an Ad26 vector expressing Wuhan-strain SARS-CoV-2 spike. Per germline, CDR1 SNHLY and CDR2 FYNNEI. The CDR3 has 13 amino acids. Trimming removed 6 bases at V and 2 bases at J, with 10 bases between. Of note for this clone: The antigen remains unidentified.

The genes are TRBV2 and TRBJ2-5, with D perhaps matching TRBD2 (6 bases). The TCR sequence derives from a person between 18 and 65 years old who received the Ad26.COV2.S COVID-19 vaccine or a placebo. This material consisted of peripheral blood, taken in a trial of Ad26.COV2.S vaccine versus placebo. CDR3 loop: CASRGLGQETQYF. The DNA for the CDR3 is TGTGCCAGCAGGGGACTCGGTCAAGAGACCCAGTACTTC.